The rows below give T cell receptor beta chains drawn from one sample of a study of cytomegalovirus exposure and HLA in healthy donors. Some clones are missing from TCRdb's copy, which holds only in-frame ones; the method was immunoSEQ multiplex PCR. The data contain about 120,000 clones, 9.5% of them singletons. Material: PBMCs. These receptor sequences come from a man aged 30-40 years in good health and CMV-seronegative. CDR3s include the opening cysteine and the closing phenylalanine or tryptophan. Each record gives: V gene, D gene, J gene, clone size, CDR3 DNA, CDR3 protein. D genes are given only for firm matches. Not every row has a clone size; where given, it reads once, few, many or a size class.

TRBV19	TRBD1	TRBJ2-1	NA	TGTGCCAGTAGTATATGGGACAGGGTCTACAATGAGCAGTTCTTC	CASSIWDRVYNEQFF
TRBV10-1	NA	TRBJ2-3	NA	TGCGCCAGCATGCTGACAGGTGGCGGTACGCAGTATTTT	CASMLTGGGTQYF
TRBV7-2	TRBD2	TRBJ2-5	NA	TGTGCCAGCAGCTCCAATACAGCGGGAGTACAAGAGACCCAGTACTTC	CASSSNTAGVQETQYF
TRBV19	NA	TRBJ2-7	few	TGTGCCAGTAGTATGGACAGCGACGACTACGAGCAGTACTTC	CASSMDSDDYEQYF
TRBV14	NA	TRBJ1-4	few	TGTGCCAGCAGCCGGCAGGGGATTAATGAAAAACTGTTTTTT	CASSRQGINEKLFF
TRBV27	NA	TRBJ1-5	NA	TGTGCCAGCAGTTACCAGAACAGCAATCAGCCCCAGCATTTT	CASSYQNSNQPQHF
TRBV5-6	TRBD2	TRBJ2-1	few	TGTGCCAGCAGCTCCTGGACTAGTAGCTCCTACAATGAGCAGTTCTTC	CASSSWTSSSYNEQFF
TRBV5-8	TRBD1	TRBJ2-5	few	TGTGCCAGCAGCTTAGGGACAGGGTTAGAGACCCAGTACTTC	CASSLGTGLETQYF
TRBV7-2	NA	TRBJ1-1	few	TGTGCCAGCAGCTTATTTCGCGAGAACACTGAAGCTTTCTTT	CASSLFRENTEAFF
TRBV11-2	NA	TRBJ2-1	NA	TGTGCCAGCAGTTCCCACGTCGGGACAGAGCAGTTCTTC	CASSSHVGTEQFF
TRBV10-1	NA	TRBJ2-1	NA	TGCGCCAGCAGTCCTAGACAGGACTACAATGAGCAGTTCTTC	CASSPRQDYNEQFF
TRBV7-6	NA	TRBJ1-1	few	TGTGCCAGCAGCTCTAGCCTCAGGAACACTGAAGCTTTCTTT	CASSSSLRNTEAFF
TRBV11-3	NA	TRBJ1-1	few	TGTGCCAGCAGCTTAGAAATGGCGGGACGACCGAACACTGAAGCTTTCTTT	CASSLEMAGRPNTEAFF
TRBV18	NA	TRBJ1-6	NA	TGTGCCAGCTCACCGGGAAAAGGGGTTGATTCACCCCTCCACTTT	CASSPGKGVDSPLHF
TRBV4-1	NA	TRBJ2-7	NA	TGCGCCAGCAGCCAAGAGGTAGGGAGAGTCTCCTACGAGCAGTACTTC	CASSQEVGRVSYEQYF
TRBV2	TRBD1	TRBJ2-7	NA	TGTGCCAGCACCCGAACGGGACAGGGCTACTACGAGCAGTACTTC	CASTRTGQGYYEQYF
TRBV27	NA	TRBJ2-7	few	TGTGCCAGCCTGAGGGGAGGCGAGCAGTACTTC	CASLRGGEQYF
TRBV5-6	TRBD1	TRBJ1-2	few	TGTGCCAGCAGCTTGGCCCAGGGGGTCGGGGGCTACACCTTC	CASSLAQGVGGYTF
TRBV6-6	TRBD1	TRBJ2-1	NA	TGTGCCAGCAGAGAAGGGACAGGGGGCAATGAGCAGTTCTTC	CASREGTGGNEQFF
TRBV5-1	TRBD1	TRBJ1-1	NA	TGCGCCAGCAGCTTGGCCGGGTCAGGGGGTTTCACTGAAGCTTTCTTT	CASSLAGSGGFTEAFF
TRBV28	TRBD1	TRBJ1-1	few	TGTGCCAGCAGTCCAGGACAGGGAGGAACTGAAGCTTTCTTT	CASSPGQGGTEAFF
TRBV19	TRBD2	TRBJ2-3	NA	TGTGCCAGTAAGGAGACTAGCGGGAGGGCGGCAGATACGCAGTATTTT	CASKETSGRAADTQYF
TRBV4-1	TRBD1	TRBJ2-3	few	TGCGCCAGCAGCCCGACAGGGGCCGGGGATACGCAGTATTTT	CASSPTGAGDTQYF
TRBV10-3	TRBD2	TRBJ2-3	few	TGTGCCATCAGTGCGGGAGGGAGTGGTGGCACAGATACGCAGTATTTT	CAISAGGSGGTDTQYF
TRBV2	NA	TRBJ1-1	NA	TGTGCCAGCAGAGAAGGAGGGGGTAAGACTGAAGCTTTCTTT	CASREGGGKTEAFF
TRBV6-1	TRBD1	TRBJ2-7	NA	TGTGCCAGCAGAAGGACAGGGCCACCCTCTTACGAGCAGTACTTC	CASRRTGPPSYEQYF
TRBV11-1	NA	TRBJ1-4	few	TGTGCCAGCAGCCTAGGAACAGGCGCCAATGAAAAACTGTTTTTT	CASSLGTGANEKLFF
TRBV7-2	NA	TRBJ1-1	NA	TGTGCCAGCAGCTCAACACCTCCGGGGACTGAAGCTTTCTTT	CASSSTPPGTEAFF
TRBV28	TRBD2	TRBJ2-5	few	TGTGCCAGCAGTTTGACTAGCGGGAGTGGAGAGACCCAGTACTTC	CASSLTSGSGETQYF
TRBV30	TRBD2	TRBJ2-7	NA	TGTGCCTACCAAGCGGGAGCCTCTTACGAGCAGTACTTC	CAYQAGASYEQYF
TRBV7-2	TRBD2	TRBJ2-3	NA	TGTGCCAGCAGCGTTAGCGGGGGCCGCACAGATACGCAGTATTTT	CASSVSGGRTDTQYF
TRBV19	NA	TRBJ2-3	NA	TGTGCCAGTAGTCCCAGGTCGGGAACAGATACGCAGTATTTT	CASSPRSGTDTQYF
TRBV2	TRBD2	TRBJ2-7	few	TGTGCCAGCAAGGGGACTAGCGGGGGGTACGAGCAGTACTTC	CASKGTSGGYEQYF
TRBV6-5	TRBD1	TRBJ2-7	few	TGTGCCAGCAGCTCGGACAGGGGGTCTTTGGACGAGCAGTACTTC	CASSSDRGSLDEQYF
TRBV18	NA	TRBJ2-7	few	TGTGCCAGCTCACCGGACATATCCTACGAGCAGTACTTC	CASSPDISYEQYF
TRBV30	TRBD2	TRBJ2-2	NA	TGTGCCTGGACCCGACTAGCGGGAGGGGCCGGGGAGCTGTTTTTT	CAWTRLAGGAGELFF
TRBV11-2	NA	TRBJ2-1	few	TGTGCCAGCAGCTTAGCCTCTTCGGGTGAGCAGTTCTTC	CASSLASSGEQFF
TRBV7-2	NA	TRBJ1-6	few	TGTGCCAGCAGCTTAGAGACCGGGAGGAATTCACCCCTCCCCTTT	CASSLETGRNSPLPF
TRBV7-3	NA	TRBJ2-1	few	TGTGCCAGCAGCAGCTACTCCTACAATGAGCAGTTCTTC	CASSSYSYNEQFF
TRBV11-2	NA	TRBJ1-1	NA	TGTGCCAGCAGCTTAGTGGAGACTGAAGCTTTCTTT	CASSLVETEAFF
TRBV10-3	NA	TRBJ1-1	few	TGTGCCATCAGTACCACAGAGAACACTGAAGCTTTCTTT	CAISTTENTEAFF
TRBV6-1	NA	TRBJ2-7	few	TGTGCCAGCAGTGAACCACAACAGAACTTAAGGTACGAGCAGTACTTC	CASSEPQQNLRYEQYF
TRBV6-6	NA	TRBJ2-1	few	TGTGCCAGCAGCCGGGGTTTCTCCTACAATGAGCAGTTCTTC	CASSRGFSYNEQFF
TRBV4-1	TRBD2	TRBJ2-1	few	TGCGCCAGCAGCCAAGATAGGACTAGCGTATACAATGAGCAGTTCTTC	CASSQDRTSVYNEQFF
TRBV7-8	TRBD1	TRBJ2-4	few	TGTGCCAGCAGCTCAAACAGGGGCGAAAACATTCAGTACTTC	CASSSNRGENIQYF
TRBV11-2	NA	TRBJ1-1	few	TGTGCCAGCAGCCTCCGACAGGAGAACACTGAAGCTTTCTTT	CASSLRQENTEAFF
TRBV7-9	TRBD1	TRBJ2-2	NA	TGTGCCAGCAGCTTGACAGGGGATACCGGGGAGCTGTTTTTT	CASSLTGDTGELFF
TRBV10-1	NA	TRBJ2-5	few	TGCGCCAGCAGTGATAGTCGGTCCAGCGGTGAGACCCAGTACTTC	CASSDSRSSGETQYF
TRBV29-1	TRBD1	TRBJ2-7	few	TGCAGCGTTGGCGCGACAGGGACGATCGGCGAGCAGTACTTC	CSVGATGTIGEQYF
TRBV15	NA	TRBJ1-4	few	TGTGCCACCAGCAGAGTTCGAGGCTTTGCAACTAATGAAAAACTGTTTTTT	CATSRVRGFATNEKLFF
TRBV4-1	NA	TRBJ1-3	NA	TGCGCCAGCAGCCAATTCGTGGGAGATCACTCTGGAAACACCATATATTTT	CASSQFVGDHSGNTIYF
TRBV9	TRBD1	TRBJ2-7	few	TGTGCCAGCAGCGCTAGCACAGGGGGCGCGGGACCAGGGCCTTACTACGAGCAGTACTTC	CASSASTGGAGPGPYYEQYF
TRBV10-1	NA	TRBJ1-5	NA	TGCGCCAGCAGTGAGCAGATACACCAGCCCCAGCATTTT	CASSEQIHQPQHF